The clone carrying this TCR beta chain came up many times. The data were taken from a study of T-cell reconstitution after alpha-beta-depleted transplantation in children. The CDR3 consists of 14 residues. V lost 4 bases to trimming and J lost 10 bases; unmatched junction nucleotides: 6. CDR1 is SGHRS and CDR2 is YFSETQ in the germline V gene. The TCRbeta library was prepared with unique molecular identifiers. TCRdb ran MiXCR on the PCR reads and lists one entry per CDR3 protein. The repertoire holds hundreds of thousands of distinct CDR3 sequences, with around 17% as singletons. Specimen: PBMCs from the stem cell graft donor, collected from the stem cell graft. This clonotype originated in a human donor who donated a stem cell graft to a child with acute myeloid leukemia. This chain links TRBV5-1 with TRBJ1-6; 9 positions agree with TRBD1. CDR3 residues: CASSQDRGRSPLHF. The CDR3 DNA sequence: TGCGCCAGCAGCCAGGACAGGGGACGGTCACCCCTCCACTTT. Complete variable domain (other parts from reference TRBV5-1 and TRBJ1-6): KAGVTQTPRYLIKTRGQQVTLSCSPISGHRSVSWYQQTPGQGLQFLFEYFSETQRNKGNFPGRFSGRQFSNSRSEMNVSTLELGDSALYLCASSQDRGRSPLHFGNGTRLTVT.